This entry lists 10 T cell receptor beta chains sequenced from one sample in a study of cytomegalovirus exposure and HLA in healthy donors (TCRdb year 2017). Library creation used the immunoSEQ multiplex PCR assay. For the multiplex PCR, a mixture combining 60 forward primers for TCR Vbeta segments and 13 reverse primers for TCR Jbeta segments was used. TCRdb stores this immuneACCESS table with in-frame sequences only. Part of the clones is absent; in the studies checked, under half of the shortfall reflects unresolved V genes, and no reason is known for the rest. This sample gives about 120,000 clones in total; roughly 82% of them show up just once. 2.9% of the sample rests with the top ten. The sequenced sample consisted of PBMCs. Receptor source: a woman aged 35 to 49 in good health and CMV-seropositive.

The chain couples TRBV2 to TRBJ1-1; D possibly corresponds to TRBD1 (5 bases). With 6 bases removed from V and 4 bases from J, the gap between germline ends came to 12 bases. Germline V gene data show CDR1 as SNHLY and CDR2 as FYNNEI. This CDR3 has 13 amino acids. The CDR3 sequence is CASRTTGGTEAFF. The DNA for the CDR3 is TGTGCCAGCAGAACCACCGGGGGCACTGAAGCTTTCTTT.

This clone was seen only a few times. The chain is built from TRBV4-3 and TRBJ2-1, with TRBD2 as a possible D gene (5 bases). This CDR3 region has 18 residues. Germline V gene data show CDR1 as LGHNA and CDR2 as YSLEER. V was pared by 1 base and J by 1 base, with 17 bases between. In DNA form, the CDR3 reads TGCGCCAGCAGCCAAGGCGGGCGCGATCGGGCATCCTACAATGAGCAGTTCTTC. It codes for CASSQGGRDRASYNEQFF.

This clone was seen once. The chain has TRBV30 and TRBJ1-4; D is unclear. This CDR3 has 13 amino acids. Trimming took off 0 bases at V and 3 bases at J, with 5 bases between the two ends. Germline CDR1 GTSNPN, CDR2 SVGIG (reference sequence). This CDR3 reads CAWSVLSNEKLFF. CDR3 nucleotides: TGTGCCTGGAGTGTACTGTCTAATGAAAAACTGTTTTTT.

The V call is TRBV14, the J call TRBJ1-2, with 7 bases matching TRBD1. The CDR3 loop spans 14 amino acids. Germline CDR1 is SGHDN and CDR2 is FVKESK. V shed 1 base and J 9 bases; nucleotides not matched to a gene: 8. As DNA, the CDR3 is TGTGCCAGCAGCCAAGGGACAGGCTACTCCAGCTACACCTTC. It specifies CASSQGTGYSSYTF.

This clone was seen a handful of times. The gene calls are TRBV11-2 and TRBJ2-5; 7 bases agree with TRBD2. Looked up from germline, CDR1 is SGHAT and CDR2 is FQNNGV. The CDR3 totals 15 residues. Losses at the gene ends were 3 bases for V and 4 bases for J; bases not matched to a gene: 8. CDR3 residues: CASSLRGGEGETQYF. In DNA form, the CDR3 reads TGTGCCAGCAGCTTGCGCGGGGGTGAGGGAGAGACCCAGTACTTC.

The chain uses TRBV28 and TRBJ1-5, with unresolved D. Per the germline V gene, CDR1 is MDHEN and CDR2 is SYDVKM. V was cut by 10 bases and J by 7 bases, with 14 bases left in between. This CDR3 has 12 amino acids. The CDR3 protein is CATQIRGQPQHF. The CDR3 DNA is TGTGCCACCCAAATAAGAGGGCAGCCCCAGCATTTT.

The chain carries TRBV4-3 and TRBJ1-1, with D perhaps TRBD1 (5 bases). Germline CDR1 reads LGHNA; CDR2 reads YSLEER. The V end lost 2 bases, the J end lost 7 bases, and 14 bases lay between the germline ends. This CDR3 is built from 14 residues. In nucleotides, the CDR3 is TGCGCCAGCAGCCAAACCTTAGGGACTGATGAAGCTTTCTTT. This encodes CASSQTLGTDEAFF.

This clone was counted between two and nine times. The chain is built from TRBV2 and TRBJ2-7; possible D gene TRBD1, 6 bases. Germline V CDR1 and CDR2: SNHLY, FYNNEI. Trimming stripped 8 bases from V and 4 bases from J, with 21 bases between. CDR3 length: 15 residues. The CDR3 reads CASGHPRVQGYEQYF. CDR3 DNA sequence: TGTGCCAGCGGGCACCCAAGAGTACAGGGTTACGAGCAGTACTTC. Full variable domain (rest looked up from reference TRBV2 and TRBJ2-7): EPEVTQTPSHQVTQMGQEVILRCVPISNHLYFYWYRQILGQKVEFLVSFYNNEISEKSEIFDDQFSVERPDGSNFTLKIRSTKLEDSAMYFCASGHPRVQGYEQYFGPGTRLTVT.

The J gene is TRBJ1-1, the V gene TRBV7-9, with TRBD1 matching 11 bases. This CDR3 spans 15 amino acids. In germline, CDR1 is SEHNR, CDR2 FQNEAQ (reference sequence). V lost 5 bases and J lost 4; bases outside the gene matches: 6. CDR3 sequence reads: CASSGTGGAGTEAFF. For the CDR3, the DNA is TGTGCCAGCAGCGGGACAGGGGGAGCGGGCACTGAAGCTTTCTTT.

This rearrangement joins TRBV6-1 to TRBJ2-3; 13 bases are a match to TRBD2. Trimming took 0 bases from V and 10 from J; bases not matched to a gene: 7. The CDR3 runs to 16 residues. The germline V gene encodes CDR1 MNHNS and CDR2 SASEGT. CDR3 sequence reads: CASSEALAGGGFAQYF. In DNA form, the CDR3 reads TGTGCCAGCAGTGAAGCACTAGCGGGAGGGGGGTTTGCGCAGTATTTT.